The next 2 T cell receptor beta chains were all read from a single sample in a study of cytomegalovirus exposure and HLA in healthy donors. The PCR was carried out with 60 Vbeta primers and 13 Jbeta primers. The data were produced by immunoSEQ multiplex PCR, yet TCRdb's version contains in-frame clones alone and is incomplete. This table has around 100,000 clones, under 80% appearing once. Sequencing used PBMCs. Receptor source: a middle-aged man in good health and CMV-seronegative.

The chain links TRBV28 to TRBJ2-5, with D possibly matching TRBD2 (5 bases). Germline assignment: CDR1 MDHEN and CDR2 SYDVKM. The CDR3 contains 12 residues. V lost 4 bases to trimming and J lost 5 bases, with 8 bases between them. The CDR3: CASSSTGETQYF. The CDR3, as DNA: TGTGCCAGCAGTTCCACGGGGGAGACCCAGTACTTC.

V usage is TRBV27 and J usage is TRBJ1-5; maybe TRBD1 (5 bases). Germline V gene sequence: CDR1 MNHEY, CDR2 SMNVEV (reference sequence). The CDR3 totals 14 residues. V was shortened by 2 bases and J by 6 bases, with 11 bases between the two germline ends. In DNA, the CDR3 is TGTGCCAGCAGTTTAACAACAGGTACTCAGCCCCAGCATTTT. This codes for CASSLTTGTQPQHF.